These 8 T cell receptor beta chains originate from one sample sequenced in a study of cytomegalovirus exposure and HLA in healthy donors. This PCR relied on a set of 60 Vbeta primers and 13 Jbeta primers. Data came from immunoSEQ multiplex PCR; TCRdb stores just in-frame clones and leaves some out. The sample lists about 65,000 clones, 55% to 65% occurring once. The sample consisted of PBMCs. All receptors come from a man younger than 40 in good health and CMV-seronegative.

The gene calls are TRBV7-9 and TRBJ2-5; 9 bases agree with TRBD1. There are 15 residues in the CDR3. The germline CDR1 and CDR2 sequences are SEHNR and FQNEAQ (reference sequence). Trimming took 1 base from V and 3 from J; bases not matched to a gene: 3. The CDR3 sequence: CASSLGQGGEETQYF. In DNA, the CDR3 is TGTGCCAGCAGCTTAGGACAGGGGGGGGAAGAGACCCAGTACTTC.

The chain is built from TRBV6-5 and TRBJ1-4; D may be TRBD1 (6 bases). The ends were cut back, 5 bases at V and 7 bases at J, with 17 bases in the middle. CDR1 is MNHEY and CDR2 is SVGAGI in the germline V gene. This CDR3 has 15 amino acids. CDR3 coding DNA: TGTGCCAGCAGTAGACGGACAGTGACAGGTGAAAAACTGTTTTTT. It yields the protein CASSRRTVTGEKLFF.

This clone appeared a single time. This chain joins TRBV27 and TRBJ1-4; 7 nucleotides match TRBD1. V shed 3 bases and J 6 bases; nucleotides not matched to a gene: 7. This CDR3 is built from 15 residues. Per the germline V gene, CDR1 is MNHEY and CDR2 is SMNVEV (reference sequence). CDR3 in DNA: TGTGCCAGCAGTTTTGAAGGGACAGCCGATGAAAAACTGTTTTTT. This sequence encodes CASSFEGTADEKLFF.

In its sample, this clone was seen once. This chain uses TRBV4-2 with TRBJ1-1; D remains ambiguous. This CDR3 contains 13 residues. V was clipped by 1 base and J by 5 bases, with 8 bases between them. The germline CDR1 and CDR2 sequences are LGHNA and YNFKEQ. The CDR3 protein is CASSQVRGTEAFF. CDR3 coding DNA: TGTGCCAGCAGCCAAGTACGAGGGACTGAAGCTTTCTTT.

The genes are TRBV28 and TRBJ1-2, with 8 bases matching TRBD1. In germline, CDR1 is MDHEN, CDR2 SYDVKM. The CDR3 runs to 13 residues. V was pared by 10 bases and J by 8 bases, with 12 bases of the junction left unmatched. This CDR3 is CATHHGAGGGYTF. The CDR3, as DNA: TGTGCCACCCACCACGGCGCAGGGGGCGGCTACACCTTC.

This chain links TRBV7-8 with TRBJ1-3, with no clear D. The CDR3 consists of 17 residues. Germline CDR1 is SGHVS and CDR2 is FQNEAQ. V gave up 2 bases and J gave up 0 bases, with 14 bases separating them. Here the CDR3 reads CASSLQAAIVSGNTIYF. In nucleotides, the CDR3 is TGTGCCAGCAGCTTACAAGCAGCGATTGTCTCTGGAAACACCATATATTTT.

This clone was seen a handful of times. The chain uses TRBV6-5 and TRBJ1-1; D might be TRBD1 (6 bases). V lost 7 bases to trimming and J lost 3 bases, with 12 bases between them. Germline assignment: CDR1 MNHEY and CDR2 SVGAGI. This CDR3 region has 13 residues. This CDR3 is CASTLGGDTEAFF. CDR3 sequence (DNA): TGTGCCAGCACCTTAGGGGGGGACACTGAAGCTTTCTTT.

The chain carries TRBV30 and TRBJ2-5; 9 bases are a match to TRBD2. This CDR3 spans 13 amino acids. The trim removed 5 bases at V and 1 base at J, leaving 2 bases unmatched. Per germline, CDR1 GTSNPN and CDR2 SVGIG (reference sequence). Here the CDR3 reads CAWQRGAQETQYF. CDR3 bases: TGTGCCTGGCAGCGGGGGGCCCAAGAGACCCAGTACTTC.